Shown below are 26 T cell receptor beta chains from a single sample sequenced in a study of CD8 T cells in Susac syndrome. Reverse transcription of about 0.45 to 1 ug RNA was performed with random hexamers. MiXCR was run by TCRdb on the immunoSEQ multiplex PCR reads, yielding one entry per CDR3 protein. The sample includes roughly 250,000 distinct CDR3 sequences, about 95% seen only once; the top ten take about 0.094%. Sequenced material: CD4+ T cells from PBMCs. Receptor source: a human donor with Susac syndrome.

The V gene is TRBV29-1, the J gene TRBJ2-1; TRBD2 agrees at 12 bases. This CDR3 is 13 amino acids long. The trim removed 7 bases at V and 4 bases at J, leaving 2 bases unmatched. Germline V gene data show CDR1 as SQVTM and CDR2 as ANQGSEA. The CDR3 nucleotides read TGCAGCGAGACTAGCGGGAGTTACAATGAGCAGTTCTTC. Its protein is CSETSGSYNEQFF.

The CDR3 region has the DNA TGCAGCGTCCAGACCGAGGTCAGCTTCTACGAGCAGTACTTC. Protein: CSVQTEVSFYEQYF. The rearrangement links TRBV29-1 to TRBJ2-7, with D unresolved. The V gene lost 6 bases and the J gene lost 3 bases, with 18 bases spanning the gap. CDR3 size: 14 residues. Germline CDR1 and CDR2: SQVTM and ANQGSEA.

The J gene is TRBJ2-6, the V gene TRBV27, with D tentatively TRBD1 (6 bases). The germline gives CDR1 MNHEY, CDR2 SMNVEV (reference sequence). Trimming removed 4 bases from V and 0 bases from J, with 13 bases in between. The CDR3 consists of 17 residues. The CDR3 region is CASSYQRQVSGANVLTF. The DNA for the CDR3 is TGTGCCAGCAGTTACCAAAGACAGGTCTCTGGGGCCAACGTCCTGACTTTC. The full variable domain, its missing parts supplied by reference TRBV27 and TRBJ2-6, is EAQVTQNPRYLITVTGKKLTVTCSQNMNHEYMSWYRQDPGLGLRQIYYSMNVEVTDKGDVPEGYKVSRKEKRNFPLILESPSPNQTSLYFCASSYQRQVSGANVLTFGAGSRLTVL.

The chain employs TRBV6-6 and TRBJ1-2; tentative D call: TRBD1 (6 bases). The CDR3 covers 15 residues. The germline gives CDR1 MNHNY, CDR2 SVGAGI (reference sequence). Trimming left V 5 bases short and J 6 bases short, with 19 bases between. The CDR3 DNA follows: TGTGCCAGCAGTGACACGTACAGGGAGCGGGATGGCTACACCTTC. Translated: CASSDTYRERDGYTF.

This rearrangement joins TRBV12-3 or TRBV12-4 to TRBJ1-5, with 9 bases lining up with TRBD1. Trimming cost V 5 bases and J 8 bases; bases outside gene matches: 4. This CDR3 comprises 13 residues. The chain's CDR3 is CASSLDRGKPQHF. The DNA of the CDR3 is TGTGCCAGCAGTCTCGACAGGGGGAAGCCCCAGCATTTT.

The V call is TRBV5-1, the J call TRBJ1-5, with a weak D call TRBD1 (6 bases). Between the trimmed V and J ends, which lost 4 bases and 2 bases, there was a span of 13 bases. This CDR3 has 15 amino acids. Germline lookup yields CDR1 SGHRS and CDR2 YFSETQ. Written as DNA, the CDR3 is TGCGCCAGCAGCCACACAGGGATTGGCAATCAGCCCCAGCATTTT. This codes for CASSHTGIGNQPQHF.

This sequence joins TRBV20-1 and TRBJ2-5; 11 bases are shared with TRBD2. The CDR3 contains 13 residues. Germline CDR1 is DFQATT and CDR2 is SNEGSKA (reference sequence). The DNA of the CDR3 is TGCAGCACTACTAGCGGGAGAACAGAGACCCAGTACTTC. It specifies CSTTSGRTETQYF.

The V call is TRBV11-1, the J call TRBJ1-2; a possible D gene is TRBD1 (6 bases). CDR3 length: 20 residues. Trimming took off 3 bases at V and 2 bases at J, with 28 bases between the two ends. Germline V gene sequence: CDR1 SGHAT, CDR2 FQDESV (reference sequence). The CDR3 sequence is CASSFGPADSHVRKNYGYTF. CDR3 nucleotides: TGTGCCAGCAGCTTCGGACCAGCGGACAGCCACGTCCGGAAGAACTATGGCTACACCTTC.

A note on this clonotype: Sequence at one end of the junction differs from germline and may be a read error. This chain connects TRBV15 to TRBJ2-7, with D possibly being TRBD1 or TRBD2 (5 bases each). This CDR3 spans 12 amino acids. CDR1 LNHNV and CDR2 YYDKDF come from the germline V gene (reference sequence). For the CDR3, the DNA is TGTGCCACCAGCAGAGACCGACGGGACGGCTTATTC. Translating gives CATSRDRRDGLF.

V usage is TRBV5-4 and J usage is TRBJ1-2, with D uncertain. From germline, CDR1 is SGHNT and CDR2 YYREEE (reference sequence). This CDR3 spans 16 amino acids. The V gene lost 3 bases and the J gene lost 5 bases, with 20 bases spanning the gap. CDR3 amino acids: CASSSMGSASGYGYTF. Written as DNA, the CDR3 is TGTGCCAGCAGCTCTATGGGGTCGGCCTCAGGATATGGCTACACCTTC.

J is TRBJ1-4 and V is TRBV20-1; D remains unclear. Germline-derived CDR1 and CDR2 are DFQATT and SNEGSKA (reference sequence). This CDR3 is 14 amino acids long. The V gene lost 4 bases and the J gene lost 17 bases, with 26 bases spanning the gap. The CDR3 region is CSATAAATNEKTFF. CDR3 in DNA: TGCAGTGCTACGGCCGCAGCAACTAATGAAAAAACTTTTTTT.

V is TRBV3-1 and J is TRBJ2-6; 9 bases fit TRBD2. This CDR3 spans 16 amino acids. CDR1 is LGHDT and CDR2 is YNNKEL in the germline V gene (reference sequence). The ends lost 6 bases at V and 3 bases at J; junction bases unmatched: 6. CDR3 nucleotides: TGTGCCAGCAGTAGCGGGAGCTCCTATGGGGCCAACGTCCTGACTTTC. It codes for CASSSGSSYGANVLTF.

This sequence joins TRBV7-2 and TRBJ2-1, with D unresolved. The CDR3 totals 18 residues. Germline CDR1 and CDR2: SGHTA and FQGNSA. V was pared by 2 bases and J by 1 base, with 18 bases between. The CDR3 coding sequence is TGTGCCAGCAGCTTATTTTCGGTTTCGACGGGTTCCTACAATGAGCAGTTCTTC. Translated: CASSLFSVSTGSYNEQFF.

J is TRBJ2-3 and V is TRBV29-1; D gene unclear. Per the germline V gene, CDR1 is SQVTM and CDR2 is ANQGSEA. Trimming took 2 bases from V and 2 from J, leaving 8 bases between them. There are 13 residues in the CDR3. In DNA, the CDR3 is TGCAGCGTTGAACGAGGAGCCACAGATACGCAGTATTTT. Amino acid sequence: CSVERGATDTQYF.

This clonotype was observed once. The rearrangement joins TRBV9 to TRBJ2-5; 11 bases line up with TRBD2. The germline CDR1 and CDR2 sequences are SGDLS and YYNGEE. The V and J ends lost 7 bases and 0 bases, in that order; junction bases with no gene match: 8. CDR3 length: 16 residues. The CDR3 DNA is TGTGCCAGCGGAACCCCTAGCGGGAGGAACCAAGAGACCCAGTACTTC. It translates to CASGTPSGRNQETQYF.

Here the CDR3 reads CASSSIGANNEQFF. CDR3 nucleotide sequence: TGTGCCAGCAGTTCAATAGGGGCGAACAATGAGCAGTTCTTC. The rearrangement links TRBV12-3 or TRBV12-4 to TRBJ2-1; tentatively, D is TRBD1 (5 bases). The V end lost 4 bases, the J end lost 5 bases, and 12 bases lay between the germline ends. The CDR3 runs 14 residues.

The chain is built from TRBV15 and TRBJ2-4; TRBD2 aligns across 16 bases. V dropped 2 bases and J dropped 8; count of bases not matched to a gene: 12. The germline V gene encodes CDR1 LNHNV and CDR2 YYDKDF (reference sequence). The CDR3 spans 19 residues. CDR3 sequence: CATSRPAGTSGRVEDIQYF. The CDR3, as DNA: TGTGCCACCAGCAGACCTGCCGGGACTAGCGGGAGGGTGGAAGACATTCAGTACTTC.

The chain joins TRBV4-1 to TRBJ2-1; possible D gene TRBD2, 6 bases. Germline lookup yields CDR1 MGHRA and CDR2 YSYEKL. Trimming stripped 4 bases from V and 9 bases from J, with 19 bases between. This CDR3 region has 15 residues. CDR3 nucleotide sequence: TGCGCCAGCAGCCGCCAGCAGCGGGTGACTGTTGAGCAGTTCTTC. It yields the protein CASSRQQRVTVEQFF.

The rearrangement uses TRBV29-1 and TRBJ1-1; D is uncertain. V lost 7 bases to trimming and J lost 5 bases, with 8 bases between them. Germline V lookup: CDR1 SQVTM, CDR2 ANQGSEA. This CDR3 has 10 residues. The CDR3 region is CSAMSTEAFF. The CDR3, as DNA: TGCAGCGCCATGAGTACTGAAGCTTTCTTT.

V and J are TRBV5-4 and TRBJ2-3; D is perhaps TRBD2 (6 bases). This CDR3 has 15 residues. The V gene lost 0 bases and the J gene lost 0 bases, with 8 bases spanning the gap. Germline-derived CDR1 and CDR2 are SGHNT and YYREEE (reference sequence). The CDR3 region is CASSLDGGSTDTQYF. The CDR3 nucleotides read TGTGCCAGCAGCTTGGACGGGGGTAGCACAGATACGCAGTATTTT.

This chain connects TRBV10-3 to TRBJ1-2; no firm D call. The CDR3 extends over 11 amino acids. V dropped 4 bases and J dropped 0 bases, with 0 bases sitting between them. The V gene's germline CDR1 is ENHRY and CDR2 SYGVKD. The CDR3 DNA is TGTGCCATCAGTGCTAACTATGGCTACACCTTC. Encoded protein: CAISANYGYTF.

In DNA, the CDR3 is TGTGCCAGCAGCTTAGATCCCCTACAGAGTCAAGAGACCCAGTACTTC. As protein: CASSLDPLQSQETQYF. V usage is TRBV7-9 and J usage is TRBJ2-5; D not resolved. This CDR3 has 16 amino acids. Trimming shortened V by 1 base and J by 2 bases, and 14 bases separated the two germline ends. From germline, CDR1 is SEHNR and CDR2 FQNEAQ (reference sequence).

This clonotype occurred once. V usage is TRBV11-3 and J usage is TRBJ2-4; D remains unclear. The CDR3 has 17 amino acids. Germline CDR1 is SGHNT and CDR2 is YENEEA. Trimming cost V 5 bases and J 0 bases, with 17 bases left between them. CDR3 bases: TGTGCCAGCAGCCTAAAGAACCGAGGTCCAGCCAAAAACATTCAGTACTTC. Protein sequence: CASSLKNRGPAKNIQYF.

The genes are TRBV12-3 or TRBV12-4 and TRBJ2-7, with TRBD2 as a possible D gene (6 bases). The CDR3 contains 13 residues. Trimming pared 6 bases from V and 6 bases from J, leaving 15 bases between. CDR3 amino acids: CASSLQVGGEQYF. The CDR3 DNA is TGTGCCAGCAGCCTCCAGGTGGGGGGCGAGCAGTACTTC.

This sequence joins TRBV24-1 and TRBJ2-1; no definite D call. Germline V gene sequence: CDR1 KGHDR, CDR2 SFDVKD. The V gene lost 4 bases and the J gene lost 8 bases, with 11 bases spanning the gap. This CDR3 is built from 13 residues. The CDR3 DNA follows: TGTGCCACCAGTGACTTAGCTTTGTATGAGCAGTTCTTC. Encoded protein: CATSDLALYEQFF.

The chain recombines TRBV10-3 with TRBJ2-5; 7 bases align to TRBD1. The germline V gene has CDR1 ENHRY and CDR2 SYGVKD. CDR3 length: 16 residues. Germline trimming cut 3 bases from V and 3 bases from J; bases unmatched to any gene: 10. For the CDR3, the DNA is TGTGCCATCAGTGACTGGAACAGGGGCTTAGAAGAGACCCAGTACTTC. Encoded protein: CAISDWNRGLEETQYF.